This record looks at one T cell receptor (beta chain) sequence and its context. Its antigen remains unidentified. Researchers amplified the TCR beta CDR3 regions from RNA transcripts. The HTBI primer set drove a first-round RT-PCR of the TCR CDR3. TCRdb passed the multiplex PCR reads through MiXCR, listing each CDR3 protein once. Of almost 500,000 distinct CDR3 sequences in the sample, about 20% are singletons; the top ten hold under 55%. This sample was included in a study of T cells in Graves' hyperthyroidism and ophthalmopathy. For the study at large: Blood was drawn when the patient was first diagnosed and still untreated. Study-level results: Patients with ophthalmopathy were separated from those with stable hyperthyroidism by a 13 V-J model.

Diagnoses were established using clinical symptoms, serum thyroxine and TRAb, thyroid ultrasound and orbital computed tomography. Trimming took off 4 bases at V and 7 bases at J, with 11 bases between the two ends. Per germline, CDR1 SGHTA and CDR2 FQGNSA. The CDR3 spans 13 residues. The TCR comes from an older woman with Graves' ophthalmopathy. Source material: blood. The chain couples TRBV7-2 to TRBJ1-5; D remains ambiguous. CDR3 in amino acids: CASSSSKGQPQHF. The CDR3, as DNA: TGTGCCAGCAGCTCTTCCAAAGGCCAGCCCCAGCATTTT.